Below, 26 T cell receptor beta chains from the same sample are listed, as sequenced in a study of blood T cell repertoires in COVID-19. The assay was immunoSEQ multiplex PCR, and TCRdb's table has in-frame clones only and misses some. There are 130,000 or so clones in the sample; roughly 84% occur only once, and about 1.5% lies in the top ten. The sample was peripheral blood. These receptors all stem from a man aged 55 to 70 with acute or convalescent COVID-19.

This clone was recorded only once. The chain has TRBV9 and TRBJ2-3; TRBD2 agrees at 12 bases. This CDR3 is 16 amino acids long. Germline trimming cut 6 bases from V and 2 bases from J; bases unmatched to any gene: 7. Germline V gene lookup returns CDR1 SGDLS and CDR2 YYNGEE. The CDR3, as DNA: TGTGCCAGCAACCTAGCGGGAGGGTCTGACACAGATACGCAGTATTTT. Its protein is CASNLAGGSDTDTQYF. The whole variable domain, remainder taken from reference TRBV9 and TRBJ2-3, is DSGVTQTPKHLITATGQRVTLRCSPRSGDLSVYWYQQSLDQGLQFLIQYYNGEERAKGNILERFSAQQFPDLHSELNLSSLELGDSALYFCASNLAGGSDTDTQYFGPGTRLTVL.

The chain has TRBV29-1 and TRBJ1-6, with 9 bases fitting TRBD1. This CDR3 is built from 13 residues. The ends lost 6 bases at V and 8 bases at J; junction bases unmatched: 5. CDR1 is SQVTM, CDR2 ANQGSEA, per germline. The CDR3 coding sequence is TGCAGCGTCGGACAGGGGTTAGATTCACCCCTCCACTTT. As protein: CSVGQGLDSPLHF.

Turning to this clone: Other DNA sequences in this specimen translate into the identical CDR3. J is TRBJ1-5 and V is TRBV6-5; 9 nucleotides line up with TRBD1. CDR3 length equals 15 residues. Germline V lookup: CDR1 MNHEY, CDR2 SVGAGI. Trimming at V came to 6 bases and at J to 4 bases, leaving 7 bases not matched to a gene. The CDR3 DNA reads TGTGCCAGCAGCCCGGGACAGGGTGGGAATCAGCCCCAGCATTTT. It codes for CASSPGQGGNQPQHF.

CDR3 DNA: TGTGCCAGCAGCACCCGACAGTTCCAGGAGACCCAGTACTTC. Translated, it gives CASSTRQFQETQYF. The chain recombines TRBV9 with TRBJ2-5; tentatively, D is TRBD1 (5 bases). Trimming took off 4 bases at V and 5 bases at J, with 15 bases between the two ends. The CDR3 covers 14 residues. Germline V gene lookup returns CDR1 SGDLS and CDR2 YYNGEE.

The chain joins TRBV6-1 to TRBJ1-3; 7 bases match TRBD1. Germline loops: CDR1 MNHNS, CDR2 SASEGT. The CDR3 spans 14 residues. Trimming took 1 base from V and 4 from J; bases not matched to a gene: 1. CDR3 nucleotide sequence: TGTGCCAGCAGTGAAGACAGGGGAGGAAACACCATATATTTT. It codes for CASSEDRGGNTIYF.

As DNA, the CDR3 is TGTGCCAGCAGCTTAGTTCGGGCTAGCGGAACCTACGAGCAGTACTTC. Amino acid sequence: CASSLVRASGTYEQYF. The chain joins TRBV11-2 to TRBJ2-7; TRBD2 matches at 7 bases. This CDR3 is 16 amino acids long. V lost 1 base and J lost 2; bases outside the gene matches: 8. Germline V gives CDR1 SGHAT, CDR2 FQNNGV.

This clone has just a few counts. The chain employs TRBV6-5 and TRBJ1-1; tentatively, D is TRBD1 (5 bases). The germline V gene encodes CDR1 MNHEY and CDR2 SVGAGI. The CDR3 extends over 13 amino acids. V was shortened by 8 bases and J by 4 bases, with 14 bases between the two germline ends. CDR3: CASVVQGGTEAFF. The CDR3 DNA reads TGTGCCAGCGTAGTTCAGGGTGGCACTGAAGCTTTCTTT.

The V call is TRBV6-6, the J call TRBJ1-5, with 10 bases identical to TRBD1. Trimming took 5 bases from V and 2 from J; bases not matched to a gene: 12. The germline gives CDR1 MNHNY, CDR2 SVGAGI (reference sequence). The CDR3 runs 18 residues. The DNA of the CDR3 is TGTGCCAGCAGTCCTAAGACAGGGGGCGGTGGAGGCAATCAGCCCCAGCATTTT. This sequence encodes CASSPKTGGGGGNQPQHF.

The V and J genes are TRBV4-2 and TRBJ2-1; 8 nucleotides line up with TRBD2. V dropped 3 bases and J dropped 0; count of bases not matched to a gene: 4. CDR1 is LGHNA, CDR2 YNFKEQ, per germline. The length of the CDR3 is 16 residues. CDR3 bases: TGTGCCAGCAGCCAGGTGACTAGCGCCTCCTACAATGAGCAGTTCTTC. Protein sequence: CASSQVTSASYNEQFF.

This rearrangement joins TRBV20-1 to TRBJ2-5; D call uncertain. CDR1 is DFQATT and CDR2 is SNEGSKA in the germline V gene (reference sequence). The CDR3 consists of 11 residues. Trimming stripped 6 bases from V and 4 bases from J, with 9 bases between. The CDR3 region is CSAPVGETQYF. CDR3 nucleotides: TGCAGTGCCCCCGTCGGAGAGACCCAGTACTTC.

The count of this clone is one. This rearrangement joins TRBV6-1 to TRBJ1-5, with TRBD1 identical over 7 bases. Germline V gene lookup returns CDR1 MNHNS and CDR2 SASEGT. The CDR3 extends over 14 amino acids. V lost 1 base, J lost 6 bases, and 3 bases stayed unmatched. The CDR3 DNA reads TGTGCCAGCAGTGAAGTCACAGGGGTTCAGCCCCAGCATTTT. Residues: CASSEVTGVQPQHF.

This rearrangement joins TRBV19 to TRBJ1-6, with D unresolved. V lost 0 bases to trimming and J lost 10 bases, with 10 bases between them. Germline values: CDR1 LNHDA, CDR2 SQIVND (reference sequence). The CDR3 covers 14 residues. The CDR3 DNA sequence: TGTGCCAGTAGTATAGATGTCGGGAGATCACCCCTCCACTTT. This encodes CASSIDVGRSPLHF.

The chain uses TRBV14 and TRBJ2-7; TRBD1 agrees at 9 bases. The CDR3 is 17 amino acids. V shed 4 bases, J shed 0 bases, and the junction held 10 bases outside the gene matches. The germline gives CDR1 SGHDN, CDR2 FVKESK. Here the CDR3 reads CASSPSGTGKSSYEQYF. The CDR3, as DNA: TGTGCCAGCAGCCCCTCCGGGACAGGGAAAAGCTCCTACGAGCAGTACTTC.

V gene TRBV6-6 combines with J gene TRBJ1-2, with 8 bases lining up with TRBD1. Germline V gene data show CDR1 as MNHNY and CDR2 as SVGAGI (reference sequence). The CDR3 sequence is 13 residues long. The V gene end was trimmed by 3 bases and the J gene end by 7 bases; junction bases not matched to a gene: 4. The CDR3 loop reads CASSYLDRAGYTF. CDR3 DNA: TGTGCCAGCAGTTATTTGGACAGGGCTGGCTACACCTTC.

This rearrangement joins TRBV5-1 to TRBJ1-6, with D unresolved. The germline V and J ends were trimmed by 2 bases and 6 bases, with 12 bases remaining between them. Germline values: CDR1 SGHRS, CDR2 YFSETQ. The length of the CDR3 is 15 residues. The CDR3 spells CASSFREGGNSPLHF. The CDR3 DNA reads TGCGCCAGCAGCTTTCGGGAGGGAGGTAATTCACCCCTCCACTTT.

A single count supports this clone. V usage is TRBV10-3 and J usage is TRBJ2-7; 10 bases agree with TRBD2. The CDR3 contains 13 residues. Per the germline V gene, CDR1 is ENHRY and CDR2 is SYGVKD. With V trimmed by 10 bases and J by 2 bases, 5 bases remained unmatched. The CDR3 DNA is TGTGCCACCAAGCGGGAGGGCCCCTACGAGCAGTACTTC. Its translation is CATKREGPYEQYF.

This clone has only a few counts. V usage is TRBV11-3 and J usage is TRBJ1-1; D gene uncertain. V lost 4 bases and J 0 bases, leaving 9 bases between the germline ends. The germline V gene has CDR1 SGHNT and CDR2 YENEEA. This CDR3 region has 14 residues. CDR3: CASSSSSMNTEAFF. Here the CDR3 DNA reads TGTGCCAGCAGCTCTTCCAGTATGAACACTGAAGCTTTCTTT.

The V gene is TRBV7-3, the J gene TRBJ2-3; weak D call: TRBD2 (5 bases). The CDR3 loop spans 13 amino acids. The ends were cut back, 2 bases at V and 3 bases at J, with 6 bases in the middle. Germline V gene sequence: CDR1 SGHTA, CDR2 FQGTGA. CDR3 sequence reads: CASSLGGTDTQYF. CDR3 DNA sequence: TGTGCCAGCAGCTTAGGAGGTACAGATACGCAGTATTTT. Variable domain in full (rest from reference TRBV7-3 and TRBJ2-3): GAGVSQTPSNKVTEKGKYVELRCDPISGHTALYWYRQSLGQGPEFLIYFQGTGAADDSGLPNDRFFAVRPEGSVSTLKIQRTERGDSAVYLCASSLGGTDTQYFGPGTRLTVL.

This clone has just one count. This same CDR3 is encoded by further DNA sequences in the sample. This chain joins TRBV9 and TRBJ1-6; D remains unclear. This CDR3 is built from 15 residues. Between the trimmed V and J ends, which lost 3 bases and 1 base, there was a span of 8 bases. Germline CDR1 is SGDLS and CDR2 is YYNGEE. CDR3 coding DNA: TGTGCCAGCAGCGCCCCGGGGTCCTATAATTCACCCCTCCACTTT. The encoded protein is CASSAPGSYNSPLHF.

V and J are TRBV30 and TRBJ1-5; D gene unclear. V was shortened by 3 bases and J by 2 bases, with 11 bases between the two germline ends. The CDR3 is 14 residues long. Germline V gene data show CDR1 as GTSNPN and CDR2 as SVGIG (reference sequence). The CDR3 DNA follows: TGTGCCTGGAGCGGGTCTCTGGGCAATCAGCCCCAGCATTTT. Translated, it gives CAWSGSLGNQPQHF. Variable domain in full (rest from reference TRBV30 and TRBJ1-5): SQTIHQWPATLVQPVGSPLSLECTVEGTSNPNLYWYRQAAGRGLQLLFYSVGIGQISSEVPQNLSASRPQDRQFILSSKKLLLSDSGFYLCAWSGSLGNQPQHFGDGTRLSIL.

V and J are TRBV3-1 (or the pseudogene TRBV3-2) and TRBJ2-3; 7 bases map to TRBD1. CDR3 length: 15 residues. The germline V gene encodes CDR1 LGHDT and CDR2 YNNKEL (reference sequence). V gave up 5 bases and J gave up 2 bases; unmatched junction bases: 7. The CDR3 DNA sequence: TGTGCCAGCAGCATGGACAGGACATACACAGATACGCAGTATTTT. Its translation: CASSMDRTYTDTQYF.

The rearrangement joins TRBV5-4 to TRBJ2-3; tentative D call: TRBD1 (5 bases). V was shortened by 4 bases and J by 6 bases, with 12 bases between the two germline ends. The CDR3 runs 13 residues. Per the germline V gene, CDR1 is SGHNT and CDR2 is YYREEE (reference sequence). Here the CDR3 DNA reads TGTGCCAGCAGCCCCCCAGGGTGGGATACGCAGTATTTT. Its protein product is CASSPPGWDTQYF.

The V gene is TRBV11-2, the J gene TRBJ2-2, with 8 bases identical to TRBD1. This CDR3 is built from 15 residues. The germline V gene encodes CDR1 SGHAT and CDR2 FQNNGV. J gave up 4 bases and V 5 bases, and 6 bases lay outside the gene matches. The CDR3: CASSRRDRPTGELFF. The CDR3 DNA sequence: TGTGCCAGCAGCAGACGGGACAGGCCCACCGGGGAGCTGTTTTTT.

The CDR3 DNA sequence: TGCGCCAGCAGAAGCGGCTCTGGAAACACCATATATTTT. As protein: CASRSGSGNTIYF. This chain joins TRBV5-1 and TRBJ1-3; no definite D call. The germline CDR1 and CDR2 sequences are SGHRS and YFSETQ. The V end was cut by 5 bases, the J end by 0 bases, with 6 bases between. The CDR3 contains 13 residues.

V gene TRBV5-1 combines with J gene TRBJ2-2; the match to TRBD1 covers 10 bases. Looked up from germline, CDR1 is SGHRS and CDR2 is YFSETQ. The CDR3 extends over 15 amino acids. The trim removed 2 bases at V and 4 bases at J, leaving 2 bases unmatched. The CDR3 DNA reads TGCGCCAGCAGCTTCGACAGGGGGCGCACCGGGGAGCTGTTTTTT. This translates into CASSFDRGRTGELFF. Together with reference TRBV5-1 and TRBJ2-2, the CDR3 gives the full variable domain: KAGVTQTPRYLIKTRGQQVTLSCSPISGHRSVSWYQQTPGQGLQFLFEYFSETQRNKGNFPGRFSGRQFSNSRSEMNVSTLELGDSALYLCASSFDRGRTGELFFGEGSRLTVL.

The chain uses TRBV10-1 and TRBJ2-7, with 8 bases identical to TRBD2. The CDR3 extends over 16 amino acids. Germline values: CDR1 WNHNN, CDR2 SYGVQD (reference sequence). Unmatched junction bases numbered 12, after V lost 6 bases and J lost 2 bases. DNA of the CDR3: TGCGCCAGCAGCCCCGGGAGGGGGAGAGTCCCCTACGAGCAGTACTTC. It yields the protein CASSPGRGRVPYEQYF.